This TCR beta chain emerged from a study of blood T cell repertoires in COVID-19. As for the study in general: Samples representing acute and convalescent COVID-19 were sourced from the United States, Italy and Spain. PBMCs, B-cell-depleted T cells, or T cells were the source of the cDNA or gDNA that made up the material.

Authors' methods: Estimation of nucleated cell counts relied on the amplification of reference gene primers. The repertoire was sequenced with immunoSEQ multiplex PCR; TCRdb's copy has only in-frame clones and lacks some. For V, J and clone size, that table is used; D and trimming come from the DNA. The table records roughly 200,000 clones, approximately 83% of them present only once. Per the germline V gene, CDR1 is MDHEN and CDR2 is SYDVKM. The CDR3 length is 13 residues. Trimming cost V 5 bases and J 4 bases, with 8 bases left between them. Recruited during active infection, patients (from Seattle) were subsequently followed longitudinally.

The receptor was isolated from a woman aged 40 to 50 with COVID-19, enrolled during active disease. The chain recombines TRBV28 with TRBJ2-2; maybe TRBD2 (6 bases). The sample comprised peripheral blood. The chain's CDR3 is CASSLGGTGELFF. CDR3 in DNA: TGTGCCAGCAGTCTGGGGGGCACCGGGGAGCTGTTTTTT.